This T cell receptor beta chain derives from a study of T cell repertoires in cytomegalovirus infection. About the study: Researchers turned to recently identified HLA-C-restricted CMV epitopes as well as well-studied HLA-B-restricted ones. Indicated by public TCR beta signatures were CMV infection and matching HLA type.

Study results and limitations: CMV-specific TCR beta clonotypes restricted by HLA-C dominated the ex vivo response.

TCRdb fed the reads into MiXCR, producing one record per CDR3 protein. The table lists around 430,000 distinct CDR3 sequences, more than 40% of them singletons. As concerns this clonotype: Antigen unknown.

The V gene end was trimmed by 0 bases and the J gene end by 0 bases; junction bases not matched to a gene: 7. CDR1 is MGHRA, CDR2 YSYEKL, per germline. CDR3 length: 18 amino acids. The TCR sequence derives from a human donor in good health (CMV status not recorded). Some clones in this sample may be carry-over from other donors' samples. The sample here was cultured PBMCs, taken from culture after CMV antigen stimulation. J is TRBJ2-3 and V is TRBV4-1, with TRBD2 matching over 9 bases. CDR3 region: CASSQENSGSPSTDTQYF. DNA of the CDR3: TGCGCCAGCAGCCAAGAAAATAGCGGGAGTCCCAGCACAGATACGCAGTATTTT.